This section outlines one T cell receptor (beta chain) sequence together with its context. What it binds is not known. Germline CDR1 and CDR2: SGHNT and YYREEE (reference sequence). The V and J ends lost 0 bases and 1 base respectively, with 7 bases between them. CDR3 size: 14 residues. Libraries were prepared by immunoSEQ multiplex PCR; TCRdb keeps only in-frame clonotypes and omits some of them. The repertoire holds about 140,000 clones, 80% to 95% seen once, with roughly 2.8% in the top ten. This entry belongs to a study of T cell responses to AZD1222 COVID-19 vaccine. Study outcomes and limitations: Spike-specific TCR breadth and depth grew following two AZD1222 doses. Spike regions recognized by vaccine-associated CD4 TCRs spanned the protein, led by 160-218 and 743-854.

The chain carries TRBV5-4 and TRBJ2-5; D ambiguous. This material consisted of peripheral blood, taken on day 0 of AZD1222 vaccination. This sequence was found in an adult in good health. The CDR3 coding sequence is TGTGCCAGCAGCTTGGTGGCTTCCCAAGAGACCCAGTACTTC. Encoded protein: CASSLVASQETQYF.